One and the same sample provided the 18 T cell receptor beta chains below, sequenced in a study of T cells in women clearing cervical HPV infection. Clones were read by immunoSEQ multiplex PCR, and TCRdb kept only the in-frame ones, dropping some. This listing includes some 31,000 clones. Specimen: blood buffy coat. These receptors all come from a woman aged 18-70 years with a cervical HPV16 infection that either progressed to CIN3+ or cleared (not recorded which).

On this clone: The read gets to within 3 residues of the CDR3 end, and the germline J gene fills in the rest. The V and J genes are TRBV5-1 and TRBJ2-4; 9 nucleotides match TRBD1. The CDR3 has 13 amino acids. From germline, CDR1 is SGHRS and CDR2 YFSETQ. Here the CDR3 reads CASSLAGQGGQYF. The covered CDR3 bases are TGCGCCAGCAGCTTGGCGGGACAGGGAGGT. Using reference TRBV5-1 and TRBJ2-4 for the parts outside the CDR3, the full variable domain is KAGVTQTPRYLIKTRGQQVTLSCSPISGHRSVSWYQQTPGQGLQFLFEYFSETQRNKGNFPGRFSGRQFSNSRSEMNVSTLELGDSALYLCASSLAGQGGQYFGAGTRLSVL.

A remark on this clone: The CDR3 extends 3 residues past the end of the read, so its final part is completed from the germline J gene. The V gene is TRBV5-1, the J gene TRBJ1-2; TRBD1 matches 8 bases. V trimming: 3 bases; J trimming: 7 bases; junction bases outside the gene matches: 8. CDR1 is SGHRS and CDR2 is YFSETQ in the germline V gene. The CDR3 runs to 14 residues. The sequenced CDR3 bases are TGCGCCAGCAGCTGGTCGACAGGGGAGGGTGGC. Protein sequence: CASSWSTGEGG. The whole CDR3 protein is CASSWSTGEGGYTF.

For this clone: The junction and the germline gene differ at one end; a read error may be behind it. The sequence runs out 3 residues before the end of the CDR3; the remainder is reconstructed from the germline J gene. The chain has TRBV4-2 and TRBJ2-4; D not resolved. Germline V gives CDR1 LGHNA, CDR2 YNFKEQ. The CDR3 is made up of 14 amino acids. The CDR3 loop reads CASSQDNGKNIQYF. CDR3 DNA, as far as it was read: TGCGCCAGCAGCCAAGATAACGGGAAAAACATT.

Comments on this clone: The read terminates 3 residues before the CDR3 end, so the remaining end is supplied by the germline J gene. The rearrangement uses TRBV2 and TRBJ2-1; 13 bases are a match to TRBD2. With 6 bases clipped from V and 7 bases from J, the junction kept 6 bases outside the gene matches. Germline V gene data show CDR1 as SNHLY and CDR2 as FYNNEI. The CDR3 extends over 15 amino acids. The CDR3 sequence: CASRAGTSGANEQFF. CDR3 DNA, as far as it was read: TGTGCCAGCAGGGCCGGGACTAGCGGGGCAAATGAG.

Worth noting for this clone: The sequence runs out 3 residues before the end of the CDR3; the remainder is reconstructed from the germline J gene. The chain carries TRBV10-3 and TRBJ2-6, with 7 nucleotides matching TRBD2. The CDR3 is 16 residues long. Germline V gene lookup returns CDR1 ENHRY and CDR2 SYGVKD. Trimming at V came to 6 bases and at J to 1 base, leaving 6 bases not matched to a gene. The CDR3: CAIRGGSESGANVLTF. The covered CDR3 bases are TGTGCCATCAGGGGGGGGTCAGAATCTGGGGCCAACGTC.

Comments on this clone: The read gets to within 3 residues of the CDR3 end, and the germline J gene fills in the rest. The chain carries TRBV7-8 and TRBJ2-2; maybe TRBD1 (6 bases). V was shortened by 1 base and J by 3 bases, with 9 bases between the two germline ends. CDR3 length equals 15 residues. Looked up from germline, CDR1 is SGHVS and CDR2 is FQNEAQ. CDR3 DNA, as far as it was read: TGTGCCAGCAGCTTAGAAAGGACAGACACCGGGGAG. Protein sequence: CASSLERTDTGE. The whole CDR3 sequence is CASSLERTDTGELFF. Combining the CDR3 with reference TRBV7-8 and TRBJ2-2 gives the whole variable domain GAGVSQSPRYKVAKRGQDVALRCDPISGHVSLFWYQQALGQGPEFLTYFQNEAQLDKSGLPSDRFFAERPEGSVSTLKIQRTQQEDSAVYLCASSLERTDTGELFFGEGSRLTVL.

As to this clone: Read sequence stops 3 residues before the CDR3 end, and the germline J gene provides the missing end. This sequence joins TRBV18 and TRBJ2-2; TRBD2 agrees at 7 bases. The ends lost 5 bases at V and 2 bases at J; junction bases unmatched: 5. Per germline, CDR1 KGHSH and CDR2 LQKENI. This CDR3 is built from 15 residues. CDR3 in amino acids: CASSTLAANTGELFF. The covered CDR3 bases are TGTGCCAGCTCAACCCTAGCGGCTAACACCGGGGAG.

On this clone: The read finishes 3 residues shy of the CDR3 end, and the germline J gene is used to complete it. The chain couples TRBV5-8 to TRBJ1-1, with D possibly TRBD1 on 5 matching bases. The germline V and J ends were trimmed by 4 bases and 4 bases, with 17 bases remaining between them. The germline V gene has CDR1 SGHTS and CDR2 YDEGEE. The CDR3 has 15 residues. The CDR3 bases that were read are TGTGCCAGCAGCCCAGGGTTGATCGTGAGCACTGAA. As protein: CASSPGLIVSTE. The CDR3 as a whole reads CASSPGLIVSTEAFF.

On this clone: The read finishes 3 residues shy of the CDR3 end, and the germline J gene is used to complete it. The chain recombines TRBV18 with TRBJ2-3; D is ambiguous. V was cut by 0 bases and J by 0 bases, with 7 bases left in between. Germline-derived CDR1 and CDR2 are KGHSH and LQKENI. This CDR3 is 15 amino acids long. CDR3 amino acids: CASSPPSLSTDTQYF. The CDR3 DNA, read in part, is TGTGCCAGCTCACCACCGAGCCTTAGCACAGATACG. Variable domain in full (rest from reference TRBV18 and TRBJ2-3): NAGVMQNPRHLVRRRGQEARLRCSPMKGHSHVYWYRQLPEEGLKFMVYLQKENIIDESGMPKERFSAEFPKEGPSILRIQQVVRGDSAAYFCASSPPSLSTDTQYFGPGTRLTVL.

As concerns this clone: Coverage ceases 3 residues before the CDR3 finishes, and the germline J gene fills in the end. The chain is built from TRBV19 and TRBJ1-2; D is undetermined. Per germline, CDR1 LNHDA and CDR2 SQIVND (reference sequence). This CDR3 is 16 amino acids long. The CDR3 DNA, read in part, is TGTGCCAGTAGTGTCAGACTAGCGAATCCCTACAATGAC. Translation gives CASSVRLANPYND. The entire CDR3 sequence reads CASSVRLANPYNDYTF.

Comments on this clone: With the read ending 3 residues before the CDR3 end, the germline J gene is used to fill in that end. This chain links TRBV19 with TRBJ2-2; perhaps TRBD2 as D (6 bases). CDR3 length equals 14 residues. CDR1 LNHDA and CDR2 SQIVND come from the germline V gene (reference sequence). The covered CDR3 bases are TGTGCCAGTAGTTTCGGGGGTCTTGATTCACCG. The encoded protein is CASSFGGLDSP. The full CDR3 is CASSFGGLDSPLFF.

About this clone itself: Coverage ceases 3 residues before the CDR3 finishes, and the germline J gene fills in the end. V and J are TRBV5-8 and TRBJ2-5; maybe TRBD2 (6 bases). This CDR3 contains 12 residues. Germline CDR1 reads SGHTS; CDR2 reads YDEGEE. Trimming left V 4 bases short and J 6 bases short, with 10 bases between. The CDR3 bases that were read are TGTGCCAGCAGCCTCAGCGGGCAGACC. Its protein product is CASSLSGQT. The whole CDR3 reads CASSLSGQTQYF.

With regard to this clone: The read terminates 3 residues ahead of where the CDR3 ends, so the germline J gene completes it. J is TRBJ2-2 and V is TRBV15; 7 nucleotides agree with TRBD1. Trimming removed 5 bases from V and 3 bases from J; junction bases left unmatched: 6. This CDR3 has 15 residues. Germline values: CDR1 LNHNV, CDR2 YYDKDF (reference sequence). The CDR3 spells CATSLGDRDTGELFF. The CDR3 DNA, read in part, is TGTGCCACCAGCCTGGGGGACAGAGACACCGGGGAG.

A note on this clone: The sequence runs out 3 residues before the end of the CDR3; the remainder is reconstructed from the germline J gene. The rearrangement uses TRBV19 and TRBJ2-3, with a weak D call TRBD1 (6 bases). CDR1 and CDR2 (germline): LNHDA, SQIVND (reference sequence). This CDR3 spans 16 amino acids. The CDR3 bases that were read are TGTGCCAGTAGTCAACAAACTACAGGGTCCCAAGAGACG. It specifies CASSQQTTGSQET. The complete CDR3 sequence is CASSQQTTGSQETQYF. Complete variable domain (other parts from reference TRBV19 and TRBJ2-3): DGGITQSPKYLFRKEGQNVTLSCEQNLNHDAMYWYRQDPGQGLRLIYYSQIVNDFQKGDIAEGYSVSREKKESFPLTVTSAQKNPTAFYLCASSQQTTGSQETQYFGPGTRLTVL.

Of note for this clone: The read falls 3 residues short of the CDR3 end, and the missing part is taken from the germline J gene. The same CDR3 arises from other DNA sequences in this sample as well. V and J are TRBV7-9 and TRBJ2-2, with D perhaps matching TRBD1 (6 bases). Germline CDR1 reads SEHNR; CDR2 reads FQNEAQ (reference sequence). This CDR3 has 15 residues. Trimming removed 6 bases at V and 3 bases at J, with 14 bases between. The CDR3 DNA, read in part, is TGTGCCAGCAGTCCCCAGACAGGCTACACCGGGGAG. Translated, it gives CASSPQTGYTGE. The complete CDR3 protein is CASSPQTGYTGELFF.

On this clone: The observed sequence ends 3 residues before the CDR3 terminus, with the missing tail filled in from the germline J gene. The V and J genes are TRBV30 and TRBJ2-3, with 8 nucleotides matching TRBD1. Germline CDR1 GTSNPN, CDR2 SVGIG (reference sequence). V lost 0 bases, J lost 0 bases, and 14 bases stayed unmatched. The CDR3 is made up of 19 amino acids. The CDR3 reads CAWSVLGQGQRISTDTQYF. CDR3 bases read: TGTGCCTGGAGTGTACTAGGACAGGGACAAAGAATTAGCACAGATACG.

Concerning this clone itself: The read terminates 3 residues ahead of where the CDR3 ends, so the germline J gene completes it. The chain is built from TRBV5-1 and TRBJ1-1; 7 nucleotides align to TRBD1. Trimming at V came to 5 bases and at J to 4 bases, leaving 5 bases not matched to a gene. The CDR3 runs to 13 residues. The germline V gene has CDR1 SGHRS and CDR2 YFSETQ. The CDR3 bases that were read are TGCGCCAGCAGGGAGGGACAGAGCACTGAA. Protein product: CASREGQSTE. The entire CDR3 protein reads CASREGQSTEAFF. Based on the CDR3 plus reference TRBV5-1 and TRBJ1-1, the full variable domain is KAGVTQTPRYLIKTRGQQVTLSCSPISGHRSVSWYQQTPGQGLQFLFEYFSETQRNKGNFPGRFSGRQFSNSRSEMNVSTLELGDSALYLCASREGQSTEAFFGQGTRLTVV.

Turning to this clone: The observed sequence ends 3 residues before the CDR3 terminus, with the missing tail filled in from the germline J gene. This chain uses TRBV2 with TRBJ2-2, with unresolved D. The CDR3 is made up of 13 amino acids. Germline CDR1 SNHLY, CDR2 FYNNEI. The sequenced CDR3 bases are TGTGCCAGCACTAAGAGTCTTAATTCACCG. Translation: CASTKSLNSP. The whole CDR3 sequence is CASTKSLNSPLFF.